This TCR beta chain was sequenced during a study of early T cells in non-severe SARS-CoV-2 infection. Study-wide background: Sequencing used unsorted whole-blood bulk RNA, so chains lack pairing.

V lost 5 bases to trimming and J lost 7 bases; unmatched junction nucleotides: 3. Germline loops: CDR1 LGHDT, CDR2 YNNKEL (reference sequence). CDR3 length: 13 amino acids. Overall study results and limits: VDJdb-based matching was biased toward anti-spike CD8 responses and missed private and CD4 specificities.

This clonotype occurred a few times. Its antigen is unidentified. As part of library construction, unique molecular identifiers were attached to individual cDNA molecules. TCRdb passed the 5' RACE reads through MiXCR, listing each CDR3 protein once. This repertoire shows more than 65,000 distinct CDR3 sequences, approximately 14% found once; its top ten account for 3.5% to 5%. The specimen comprised whole blood, sampled at baseline. The chain recombines TRBV3-1 with TRBJ1-5; 9 nucleotides align to TRBD1. This sequence was found in an adult who was a healthcare worker with PCR-confirmed SARS-CoV-2 infection or an uninfected control (not recorded which). The CDR3 region has the DNA TGTGCCAGCAGCTACACAGGGGGCCAGCCCCAGCATTTT. It yields the protein CASSYTGGQPQHF. Full variable domain (rest looked up from reference TRBV3-1 and TRBJ1-5): DTAVSQTPKYLVTQMGNDKSIKCEQNLGHDTMYWYKQDSKKFLKIMFSYNNKELIINETVPNRFSPKSPDKAHLNLHINSLELGDSAVYFCASSYTGGQPQHFGDGTRLSIL.